This TCR beta chain was recovered during a study of cytomegalovirus exposure and HLA in healthy donors. General study points: Most observed TCR sequences were rare, whereas some public TCRs were detected in many donors. Immune exposure information available was restricted to CMV serostatus.

On this clone itself: Its antigen is currently unknown.

Germline-derived CDR1 and CDR2 are SGHNT and YYREEE (reference sequence). V was cut by 4 bases and J by 1 base, with 20 bases left in between. The CDR3 loop spans 17 amino acids. PCR involved 60 Vbeta and 13 Jbeta primers. Assay: immunoSEQ multiplex PCR; the TCRdb copy retains only in-frame clones and omits some. The sample holds tens of thousands of clones, approximately 81% seen once. Sequences were obtained from PBMCs. V and J are TRBV5-4 and TRBJ1-1; D is perhaps TRBD1 (6 bases). This receptor was taken from a man aged 45-60 years in good health and CMV-seronegative. The CDR3 spells CASSEPNRAGENTEAFF. The CDR3 bases are TGTGCCAGCAGCGAACCGAACAGGGCCGGAGAGAACACTGAAGCTTTCTTT. The full variable domain, in which reference TRBV5-4 and TRBJ1-1 provide the parts outside the CDR3, is ETGVTQSPTHLIKTRGQQVTLRCSSQSGHNTVSWYQQALGQGPQFIFQYYREEENGRGNFPPRFSGLQFPNYSSELNVNALELDDSALYLCASSEPNRAGENTEAFFGQGTRLTVV.